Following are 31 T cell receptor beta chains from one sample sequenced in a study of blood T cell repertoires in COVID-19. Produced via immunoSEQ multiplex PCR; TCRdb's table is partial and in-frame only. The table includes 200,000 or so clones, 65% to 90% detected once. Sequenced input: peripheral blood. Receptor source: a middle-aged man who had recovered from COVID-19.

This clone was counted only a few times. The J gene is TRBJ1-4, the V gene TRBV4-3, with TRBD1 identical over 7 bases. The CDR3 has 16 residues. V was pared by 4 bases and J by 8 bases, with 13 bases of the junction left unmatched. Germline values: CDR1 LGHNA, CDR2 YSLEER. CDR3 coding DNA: TGCGCCAGCAGCCGAGAACCACAGGGGTTAGGGGAAAAACTGTTTTTT. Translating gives CASSREPQGLGEKLFF.

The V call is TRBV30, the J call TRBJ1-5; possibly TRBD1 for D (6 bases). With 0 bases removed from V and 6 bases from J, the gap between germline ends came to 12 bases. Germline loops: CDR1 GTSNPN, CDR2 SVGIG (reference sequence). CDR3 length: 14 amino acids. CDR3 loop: CAWSVGGAAQPQHF. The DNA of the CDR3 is TGTGCCTGGAGTGTCGGGGGGGCGGCTCAGCCCCAGCATTTT.

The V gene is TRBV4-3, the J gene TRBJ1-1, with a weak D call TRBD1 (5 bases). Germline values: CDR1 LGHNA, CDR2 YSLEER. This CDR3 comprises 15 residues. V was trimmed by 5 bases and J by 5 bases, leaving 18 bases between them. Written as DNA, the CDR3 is TGCGCCAGCAGCTCTCCAGGGAAGGGCTCAACTGAAGCTTTCTTT. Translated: CASSSPGKGSTEAFF.

The chain's CDR3 is CASSAGQGVGELFF. The CDR3 DNA reads as TGTGCCAGCAGCGCAGGGCAGGGGGTCGGGGAGCTGTTTTTT. V and J are TRBV9 and TRBJ2-2, with TRBD1 matching 7 bases. The J segment lost 7 bases and the V segment lost 3 bases, leaving 6 bases of the junction unmatched. The germline gives CDR1 SGDLS, CDR2 YYNGEE. The CDR3 covers 14 residues.

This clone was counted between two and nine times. The CDR3, as DNA: TGCGCCAGCAGCCAAGGTCTAGCGGGAGGAGTCACAGATACGCAGTATTTT. It translates to CASSQGLAGGVTDTQYF. The rearrangement joins TRBV4-3 to TRBJ2-3; TRBD2 aligns across 11 bases. Unmatched junction bases numbered 5, after V lost 1 base and J lost 2 bases. This CDR3 is built from 17 residues. Germline V gives CDR1 LGHNA, CDR2 YSLEER.

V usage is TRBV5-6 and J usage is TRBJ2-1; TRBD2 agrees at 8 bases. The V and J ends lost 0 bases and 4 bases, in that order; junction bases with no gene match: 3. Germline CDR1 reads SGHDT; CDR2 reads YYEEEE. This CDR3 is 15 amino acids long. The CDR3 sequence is CASSLDLAGYNEQFF. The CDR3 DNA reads TGTGCCAGCAGCTTGGATCTAGCGGGTTACAATGAGCAGTTCTTC.

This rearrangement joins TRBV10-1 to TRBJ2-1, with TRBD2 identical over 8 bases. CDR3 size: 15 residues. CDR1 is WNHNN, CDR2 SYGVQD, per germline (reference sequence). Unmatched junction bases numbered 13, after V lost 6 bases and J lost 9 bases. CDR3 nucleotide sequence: TGCGCCAGCAGCGGGGCAGCGGGAGTGTCTGGTGAGCAGTTCTTC. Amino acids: CASSGAAGVSGEQFF.

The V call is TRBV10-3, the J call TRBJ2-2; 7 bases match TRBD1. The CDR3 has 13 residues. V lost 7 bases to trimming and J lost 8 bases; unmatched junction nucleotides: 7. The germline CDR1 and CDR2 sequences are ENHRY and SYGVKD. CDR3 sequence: CAIKRQGLGELFF. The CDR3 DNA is TGTGCCATCAAGAGACAGGGCCTTGGGGAGCTGTTTTTT.

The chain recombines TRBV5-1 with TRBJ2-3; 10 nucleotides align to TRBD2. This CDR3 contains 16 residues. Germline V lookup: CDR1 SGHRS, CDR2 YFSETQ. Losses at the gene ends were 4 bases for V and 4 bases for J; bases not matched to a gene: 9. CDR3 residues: CASSPIAGGASDTQYF. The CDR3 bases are TGCGCCAGCAGCCCAATAGCGGGAGGTGCGTCAGATACGCAGTATTTT.

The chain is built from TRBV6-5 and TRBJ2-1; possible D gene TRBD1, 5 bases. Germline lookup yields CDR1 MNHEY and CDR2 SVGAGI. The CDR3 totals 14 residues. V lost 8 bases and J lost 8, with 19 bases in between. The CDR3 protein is CASGRSLGLHEQFF. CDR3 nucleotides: TGTGCCAGCGGCCGTTCTTTGGGGCTGCATGAGCAGTTCTTC.

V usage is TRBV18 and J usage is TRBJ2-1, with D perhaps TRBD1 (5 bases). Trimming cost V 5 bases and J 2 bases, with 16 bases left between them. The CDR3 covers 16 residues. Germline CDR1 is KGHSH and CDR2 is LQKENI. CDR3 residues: CASSKVREGAYNEQFF. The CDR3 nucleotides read TGTGCCAGCTCAAAGGTGAGAGAAGGGGCCTACAATGAGCAGTTCTTC.

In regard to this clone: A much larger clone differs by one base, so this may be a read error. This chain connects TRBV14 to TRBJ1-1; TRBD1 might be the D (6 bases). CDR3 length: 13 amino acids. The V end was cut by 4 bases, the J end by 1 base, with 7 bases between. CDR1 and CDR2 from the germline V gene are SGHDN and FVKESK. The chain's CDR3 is CASSRGGNTEAFF. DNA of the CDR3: TGTGCCAGCAGCCGAGGGGGGAACACTGAAGCTTTCTTT.

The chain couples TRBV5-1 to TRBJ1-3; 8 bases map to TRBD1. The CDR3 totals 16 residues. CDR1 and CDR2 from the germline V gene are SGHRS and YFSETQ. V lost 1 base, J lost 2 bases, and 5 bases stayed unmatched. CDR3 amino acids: CASSLQGAGAGNTIYF. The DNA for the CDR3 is TGCGCCAGCAGCTTGCAGGGGGCAGGGGCTGGAAACACCATATATTTT.

CDR3 sequence: CASSFSVREKLFF. CDR3 DNA: TGTGCCAGCAGCTTTTCGGTTCGGGAAAAACTGTTTTTT. The rearrangement uses TRBV7-2 and TRBJ1-4; D not certain. CDR3 length: 13 amino acids. V dropped 3 bases and J dropped 8 bases, with 10 bases sitting between them. The germline gives CDR1 SGHTA, CDR2 FQGNSA. The full variable domain, completed using reference TRBV7-2 and TRBJ1-4, is GAGVSQSPSNKVTEKGKDVELRCDPISGHTALYWYRQSLGQGLEFLIYFQGNSAPDKSGLPSDRFSAERTGGSVSTLTIQRTQQEDSAVYLCASSFSVREKLFFGSGTQLSVL.

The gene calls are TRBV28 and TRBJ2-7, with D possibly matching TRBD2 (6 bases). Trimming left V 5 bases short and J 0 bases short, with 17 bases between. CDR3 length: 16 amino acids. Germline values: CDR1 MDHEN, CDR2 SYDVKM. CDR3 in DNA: TGTGCCAGCAGTCTCGGTGGCGGCGGGAACTCCTACGAGCAGTACTTC. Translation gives CASSLGGGGNSYEQYF.

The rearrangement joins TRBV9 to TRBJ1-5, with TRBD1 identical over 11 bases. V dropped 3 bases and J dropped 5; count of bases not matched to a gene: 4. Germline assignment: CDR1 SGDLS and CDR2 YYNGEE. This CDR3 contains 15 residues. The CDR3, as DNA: TGTGCCAGCAGCGCCGGACAGGGGGCAGATCAGCCCCAGCATTTT. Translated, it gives CASSAGQGADQPQHF.

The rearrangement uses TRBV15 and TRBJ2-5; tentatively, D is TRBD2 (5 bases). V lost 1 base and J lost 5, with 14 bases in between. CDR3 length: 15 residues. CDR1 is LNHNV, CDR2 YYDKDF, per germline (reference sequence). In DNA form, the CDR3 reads TGTGCCACCAGCAGAGCTAGGACTCTCCCCGAGACCCAGTACTTC. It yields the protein CATSRARTLPETQYF.

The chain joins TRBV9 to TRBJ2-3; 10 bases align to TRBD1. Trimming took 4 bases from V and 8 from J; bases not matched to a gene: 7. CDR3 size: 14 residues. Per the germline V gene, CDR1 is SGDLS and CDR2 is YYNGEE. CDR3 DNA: TGTGCCAGCAGCACCCAGGACAGGGGGACTACGCAGTATTTT. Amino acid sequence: CASSTQDRGTTQYF.

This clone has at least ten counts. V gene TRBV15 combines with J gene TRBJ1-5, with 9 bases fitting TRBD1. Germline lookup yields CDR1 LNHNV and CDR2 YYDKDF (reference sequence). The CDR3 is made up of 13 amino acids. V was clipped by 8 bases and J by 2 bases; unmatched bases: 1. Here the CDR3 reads CATRDRGNQPQHF. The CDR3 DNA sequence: TGTGCCACCCGGGACAGGGGCAATCAGCCCCAGCATTTT.

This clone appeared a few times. The CDR3 bases are TGTGCCAGCAGTCAAGGACTAGCGGGAGGGCCGATCCCCTACAATGAGCAGTTCTTC. Translating it yields CASSQGLAGGPIPYNEQFF. The chain uses TRBV6-8 and TRBJ2-1, with 15 bases that match TRBD2. CDR3 size: 19 residues. With 5 bases clipped from V and 2 bases from J, the junction kept 10 bases outside the gene matches. CDR1 MNHGY and CDR2 SAAAGT come from the germline V gene.

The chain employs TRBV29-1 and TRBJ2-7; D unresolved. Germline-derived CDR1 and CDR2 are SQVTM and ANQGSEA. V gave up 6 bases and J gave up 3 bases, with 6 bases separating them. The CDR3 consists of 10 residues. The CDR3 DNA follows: TGCAGCGTCCGTAACTACGAGCAGTACTTC. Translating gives CSVRNYEQYF.

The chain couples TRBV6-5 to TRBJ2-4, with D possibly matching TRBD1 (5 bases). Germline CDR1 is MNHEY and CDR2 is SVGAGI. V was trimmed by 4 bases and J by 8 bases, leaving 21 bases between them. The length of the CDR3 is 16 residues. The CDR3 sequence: CASSSTWGRAGYIQYF. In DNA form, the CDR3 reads TGTGCCAGCAGTTCGACGTGGGGCAGGGCAGGTTACATTCAGTACTTC.

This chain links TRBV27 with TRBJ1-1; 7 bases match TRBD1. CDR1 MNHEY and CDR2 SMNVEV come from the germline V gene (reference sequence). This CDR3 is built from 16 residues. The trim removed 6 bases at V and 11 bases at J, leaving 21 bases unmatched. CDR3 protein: CASRYYPITGEGVAFF. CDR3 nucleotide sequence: TGTGCCAGCAGGTATTACCCCATTACAGGGGAAGGAGTGGCTTTCTTT.

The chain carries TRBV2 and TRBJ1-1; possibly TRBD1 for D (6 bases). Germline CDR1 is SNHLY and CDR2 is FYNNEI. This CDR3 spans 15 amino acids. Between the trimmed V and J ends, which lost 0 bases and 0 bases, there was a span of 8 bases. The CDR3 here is CASSEATGLNTEAFF. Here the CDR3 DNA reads TGTGCCAGCAGTGAAGCTACAGGGTTGAACACTGAAGCTTTCTTT.

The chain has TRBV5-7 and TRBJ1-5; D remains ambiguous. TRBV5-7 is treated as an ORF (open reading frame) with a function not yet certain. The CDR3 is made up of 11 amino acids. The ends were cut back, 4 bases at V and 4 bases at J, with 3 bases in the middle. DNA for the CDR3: TGTGCCAGCAGCCCTAATCAGCCCCAGCATTTT. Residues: CASSPNQPQHF.

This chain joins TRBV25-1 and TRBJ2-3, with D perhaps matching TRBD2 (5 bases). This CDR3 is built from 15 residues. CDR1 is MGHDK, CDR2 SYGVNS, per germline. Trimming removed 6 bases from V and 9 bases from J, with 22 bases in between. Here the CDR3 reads CASRVRSLTRGTQYF. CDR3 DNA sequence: TGTGCCAGCAGGGTGAGATCCCTTACTAGAGGCACGCAGTATTTT.

CDR3 in DNA: TGTGCCAGCAGTCCGACATCTCGAGATACGCAGTATTTT. This gives the protein CASSPTSRDTQYF. V gene TRBV6-4 combines with J gene TRBJ2-3; unclear D gene. The CDR3 extends over 13 amino acids. V was trimmed by 5 bases and J by 5 bases, leaving 11 bases between them. Germline CDR1 MRHNA, CDR2 SNTAGT.

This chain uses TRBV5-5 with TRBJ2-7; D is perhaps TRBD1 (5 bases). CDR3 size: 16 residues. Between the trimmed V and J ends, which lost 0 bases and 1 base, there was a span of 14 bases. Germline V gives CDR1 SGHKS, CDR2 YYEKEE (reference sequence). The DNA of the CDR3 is TGTGCCAGCAGCTTGGAAGGGGCGACAGCTTCCTACGAGCAGTACTTC. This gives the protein CASSLEGATASYEQYF.

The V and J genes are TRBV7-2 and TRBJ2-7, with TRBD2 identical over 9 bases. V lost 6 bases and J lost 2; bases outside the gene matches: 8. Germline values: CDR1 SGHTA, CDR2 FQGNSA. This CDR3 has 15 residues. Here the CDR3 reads CASSFSGRVTYEQYF. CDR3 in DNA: TGTGCCAGCAGTTTTAGCGGGAGAGTCACCTACGAGCAGTACTTC.

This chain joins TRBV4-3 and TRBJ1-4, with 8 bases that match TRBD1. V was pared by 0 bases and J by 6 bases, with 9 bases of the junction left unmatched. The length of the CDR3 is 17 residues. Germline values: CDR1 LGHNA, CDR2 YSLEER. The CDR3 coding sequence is TGCGCCAGCAGCCAAGATTCGGCAGGGGGCGAGGATGAAAAACTGTTTTTT. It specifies CASSQDSAGGEDEKLFF.

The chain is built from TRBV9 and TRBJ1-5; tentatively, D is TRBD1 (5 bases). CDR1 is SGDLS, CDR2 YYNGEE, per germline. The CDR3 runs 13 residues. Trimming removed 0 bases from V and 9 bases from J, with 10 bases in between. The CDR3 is CASSVGGGGPQHF. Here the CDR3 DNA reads TGTGCCAGCAGCGTAGGTGGCGGGGGGCCCCAGCATTTT.